This passage covers 25 T cell receptor beta chains from one sample sequenced in a study of T cells after posttransplantation cyclophosphamide. The table came from immunoSEQ multiplex PCR; TCRdb's copy has only in-frame clones and leaves some out. The sample contains around 34,000 clones, none of them singletons. Sequencing used PBMCs. The receptors come from a woman between 45 and 60 years old in good health and a related stem cell transplant donor.

This clone has at least ten counts. The rearrangement uses TRBV4-2 and TRBJ1-1; no definite D call. The CDR3 totals 13 residues. Between the trimmed V and J ends, which lost 6 bases and 1 base, there was a span of 9 bases. Germline loops: CDR1 LGHNA, CDR2 YNFKEQ. Written as DNA, the CDR3 is TGTGCCAGCAGTCCAACAACGAACACTGAAGCTTTCTTT. Translation: CASSPTTNTEAFF.

This clone showed up many times. The V call is TRBV28, the J call TRBJ2-6; the D is unclear. Germline assignment: CDR1 MDHEN and CDR2 SYDVKM. The CDR3 sequence is 15 residues long. V lost 7 bases and J lost 0, with 10 bases in between. Written as DNA, the CDR3 is TGTGCCAGCAACACCCTGAGCTCTGGGGCCAACGTCCTGACTTTC. Protein sequence: CASNTLSSGANVLTF.

This clone was picked up many times. This chain joins TRBV7-2 and TRBJ2-1; 7 bases fit TRBD2. Germline lookup yields CDR1 SGHTA and CDR2 FQGNSA. This CDR3 has 15 residues. J lost 7 bases, V lost 2 bases, and 8 bases had no gene match. DNA for the CDR3: TGTGCCAGCAGCTTATCGGCCCGGCGGGGGAATGAGCAGTTCTTC. It yields the protein CASSLSARRGNEQFF.

This clone was detected many times. The chain employs TRBV2 and TRBJ2-2; D possibly corresponds to TRBD1 (6 bases). Trimming left V 3 bases short and J 5 bases short, with 13 bases between. The CDR3 is 15 amino acids. The V gene's germline CDR1 is SNHLY and CDR2 FYNNEI. The CDR3 loop is CASSDQGLGTGELFF. The CDR3 DNA sequence: TGTGCCAGCAGTGATCAGGGGCTGGGGACCGGGGAGCTGTTTTTT.

This clone was counted many times. The rearrangement uses TRBV6-1 and TRBJ2-7; tentative D call: TRBD2 (5 bases). The CDR3 is 11 residues long. Germline CDR1 is MNHNS and CDR2 is SASEGT. The chain's CDR3 is CASEGGYEQYF. CDR3 DNA sequence: TGTGCGTCCGAGGGTGGCTACGAGCAGTACTTC.

This clone was found many times. This chain uses TRBV28 with TRBJ1-2; weak D call: TRBD1 (6 bases). This CDR3 is built from 17 residues. V shed 5 bases and J shed 6 bases, with 25 bases lying between them. Per the germline V gene, CDR1 is MDHEN and CDR2 is SYDVKM. CDR3 protein: CASSEPGGGPGVDGYTF. CDR3 sequence (DNA): TGTGCCAGCAGTGAGCCTGGGGGGGGTCCAGGGGTGGATGGCTACACCTTC.

This clone has at least ten counts. The chain has TRBV6-5 and TRBJ1-5; D gene uncertain. The CDR3 has 14 residues. The V gene lost 2 bases and the J gene lost 3 bases, with 8 bases spanning the gap. Germline V CDR1 and CDR2: MNHEY, SVGAGI. The CDR3 region is CASSYARVNQPQHF. The CDR3 region has the DNA TGTGCCAGCAGTTACGCGAGGGTCAATCAGCCCCAGCATTTT.

Many counts were recorded for this clone. J is TRBJ2-3 and V is TRBV7-3; 11 bases align to TRBD1. CDR3 length: 17 residues. V shed 3 bases and J 5 bases; nucleotides not matched to a gene: 10. Germline assignment: CDR1 SGHTA and CDR2 FQGTGA. CDR3 sequence: CASSLAARTGGLDTQYF. Written as DNA, the CDR3 is TGTGCCAGCAGCTTGGCGGCTCGGACAGGGGGCTTAGATACGCAGTATTTT.

This clone came up many times. V and J are TRBV5-5 and TRBJ1-5, with TRBD1 matching 8 bases. Germline CDR1 is SGHKS and CDR2 is YYEKEE (reference sequence). V dropped 3 bases and J dropped 5; count of bases not matched to a gene: 7. This CDR3 contains 15 residues. As DNA, the CDR3 is TGTGCCAGCAGCTCCTTAGGACAGGGTGATCAGCCCCAGCATTTT. Translated, it gives CASSSLGQGDQPQHF. Full variable domain (outside the CDR3, taken from reference TRBV5-5 and TRBJ1-5): DAGVTQSPTHLIKTRGQQVTLRCSPISGHKSVSWYQQVLGQGPQFIFQYYEKEERGRGNFPDRFSARQFPNYSSELNVNALLLGDSALYLCASSSLGQGDQPQHFGDGTRLSIL.

This clone was recorded a few times. The chain has TRBV7-9 and TRBJ2-7; no firm D call. This CDR3 has 11 amino acids. With 5 bases removed from V and 5 bases from J, the gap between germline ends came to 7 bases. Germline CDR1 reads SEHNR; CDR2 reads FQNEAQ (reference sequence). The CDR3: CASSPRDEQYF. The CDR3 DNA is TGTGCCAGCAGCCCCCGGGACGAGCAGTACTTC.

This clone has at least ten counts. This sequence joins TRBV6-1 and TRBJ2-1; D call uncertain. The CDR3 length is 11 residues. Germline V gene lookup returns CDR1 MNHNS and CDR2 SASEGT. Trimming removed 6 bases from V and 8 bases from J, with 8 bases in between. The CDR3 nucleotides read TGTGCCAGCAGAAGAAGCCATGAGCAGTTCTTC. Its translation is CASRRSHEQFF.

In this sample, this clone turned up many times. The rearrangement joins TRBV28 to TRBJ1-5, with 8 nucleotides matching TRBD1. Germline assignment: CDR1 MDHEN and CDR2 SYDVKM. The CDR3 is 15 residues long. The junction had 13 bases not matched to a gene; V was cut back by 6 bases and J by 9 bases. This CDR3 reads CASSLGTGRQRPQHF. The CDR3, as DNA: TGTGCCAGCAGCCTAGGGACAGGCCGCCAGCGGCCCCAGCATTTT.

The V gene is TRBV7-2, the J gene TRBJ1-2, with D possibly TRBD1 on 6 matching bases. In germline, CDR1 is SGHTA, CDR2 FQGNSA. The ends were cut back, 2 bases at V and 8 bases at J, with 12 bases in the middle. This CDR3 has 13 residues. The CDR3: CASSLYGGQGYTF. The CDR3 nucleotides read TGTGCCAGCAGCTTATACGGGGGGCAAGGCTACACCTTC.

The chain employs TRBV20-1 and TRBJ2-7, with a tentative D call TRBD1 (6 bases). The ends were cut back, 5 bases at V and 2 bases at J, with 7 bases in the middle. The CDR3 is 11 amino acids. Germline lookup yields CDR1 DFQATT and CDR2 SNEGSKA (reference sequence). This CDR3 reads CSAGDTYEQYF. The CDR3 DNA reads TGCAGTGCTGGGGACACCTACGAGCAGTACTTC.

This clone appeared many times. The rearrangement links TRBV5-8 to TRBJ1-5; no clear D gene. V lost 2 bases, J lost 4 bases, and 10 bases lay in between. The germline CDR1 and CDR2 sequences are SGHTS and YDEGEE. The CDR3 is made up of 14 amino acids. The CDR3 DNA reads as TGTGCCAGCAGCTTTTCCCTAGAAAATCAGCCCCAGCATTTT. This gives the protein CASSFSLENQPQHF.

In DNA form, the CDR3 reads TGTGCCAGCAGTAGGGACTCAAGCTCCTACAATGAGCAGTTCTTC. Protein product: CASSRDSSSYNEQFF. The rearrangement joins TRBV12-3 or TRBV12-4 to TRBJ2-1, with a weak D call TRBD2 (6 bases). This CDR3 has 15 amino acids. V was clipped by 5 bases and J by 0 bases, with 11 bases between them.

This chain uses TRBV12-3 or TRBV12-4 with TRBJ1-5; D unclear. V lost 5 bases and J lost 1, with 9 bases in between. CDR3 length: 14 amino acids. The CDR3 DNA follows: TGTGCCAGCAGTCGCGCGGGCAGCAATCAGCCCCAGCATTTT. This codes for CASSRAGSNQPQHF.

This clone was seen a handful of times. This chain links TRBV29-1 with TRBJ2-7; D perhaps matches TRBD1 (5 bases). Trimming took off 4 bases at V and 0 bases at J, with 16 bases between the two ends. Germline CDR1 is SQVTM and CDR2 is ANQGSEA. The CDR3 loop spans 15 amino acids. The CDR3 DNA is TGCAGCGTTGCAAGGGGCTCAACAAGCTCCTACGAGCAGTACTTC. It codes for CSVARGSTSSYEQYF.

This clone was seen many times. This chain joins TRBV11-2 and TRBJ1-2; 8 positions agree with TRBD1. V was clipped by 3 bases and J by 8 bases; unmatched bases: 5. This CDR3 has 13 amino acids. Germline CDR1 and CDR2: SGHAT and FQNNGV. Here the CDR3 reads CASSFNTGGGYTF. The CDR3 DNA reads TGTGCCAGCAGCTTCAACACAGGGGGAGGCTACACCTTC.

In its sample, this clone was seen many times. The chain employs TRBV6-4 and TRBJ2-1; 13 bases are a match to TRBD2. The CDR3 covers 17 residues. Germline CDR1 reads MRHNA; CDR2 reads SNTAGT. The junction had 8 bases not matched to a gene; V was cut back by 2 bases and J by 7 bases. CDR3 bases: TGTGCCAGCAGTGACCAGGGACTAGCGGGAAAATTTAATGAGCAGTTCTTC. Translating gives CASSDQGLAGKFNEQFF.

This clone was found many times. The V and J genes are TRBV4-1 and TRBJ1-4; 9 nucleotides agree with TRBD1. This CDR3 comprises 16 residues. The trim removed 6 bases at V and 4 bases at J, leaving 9 bases unmatched. Germline CDR1 MGHRA, CDR2 YSYEKL. CDR3 loop: CASSQTGGPFNEKLFF. Here the CDR3 DNA reads TGCGCCAGCAGTCAGACAGGGGGTCCGTTTAATGAAAAACTGTTTTTT.

This clone was found many times. The chain combines TRBV12-3 or TRBV12-4 with TRBJ2-1, with 10 bases fitting TRBD2. Unmatched junction bases numbered 9, after V lost 6 bases and J lost 7 bases. The CDR3 loop spans 15 amino acids. CDR3 DNA sequence: TGTGCCAGCAGCAGACTAGCGGGTGACCTGAATGAGCAGTTCTTC. Its translation is CASSRLAGDLNEQFF.

The sample holds many counts of this clone. CDR3: CASSLGTSRGHEQFF. The CDR3 bases are TGCGCCAGCAGCTTGGGGACCTCTAGGGGTCATGAGCAGTTCTTC. The V and J genes are TRBV5-1 and TRBJ2-1, with D possibly matching TRBD1 (5 bases). Germline CDR1 SGHRS, CDR2 YFSETQ. This CDR3 has 15 amino acids. Trimming shortened V by 0 bases and J by 8 bases, and 15 bases separated the two germline ends.

This clone was detected many times. The chain uses TRBV7-3 and TRBJ2-1; no reliable D call. The germline CDR1 and CDR2 sequences are SGHTA and FQGTGA. The CDR3 runs to 15 residues. Trimming took 2 bases from V and 1 from J, leaving 9 bases between them. For the CDR3, the DNA is TGTGCCAGCAGCTTAGTTGGCGGTTCCTACAATGAGCAGTTCTTC. Translated, it gives CASSLVGGSYNEQFF.

This clone was counted many times. The chain combines TRBV12-3 or TRBV12-4 with TRBJ2-7; a possible D gene is TRBD2 (5 bases). CDR3 size: 16 residues. The V end was cut by 4 bases, the J end by 0 bases, with 16 bases between. DNA for the CDR3: TGTGCCAGCAGTTCTTCAGCGGAAGCAAGCTCCTACGAGCAGTACTTC. This translates into CASSSSAEASSYEQYF.